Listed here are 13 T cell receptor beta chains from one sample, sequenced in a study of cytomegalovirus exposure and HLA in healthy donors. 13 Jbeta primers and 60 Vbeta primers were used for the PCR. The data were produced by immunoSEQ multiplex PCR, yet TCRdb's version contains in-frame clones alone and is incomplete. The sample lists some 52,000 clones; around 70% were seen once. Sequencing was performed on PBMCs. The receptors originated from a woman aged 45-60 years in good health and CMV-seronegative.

The CDR3 nucleotides are TGTGCCAGCAGCCCCTGGGTACTAGCGGGGGGGGAAGGCCAGGGGTTCTTC. Its translation: CASSPWVLAGGEGQGFF. The chain couples TRBV28 to TRBJ2-1, with 13 bases identical to TRBD2. The CDR3 is made up of 17 amino acids. V gave up 6 bases and J gave up 15 bases; unmatched junction bases: 20. The V gene's germline CDR1 is MDHEN and CDR2 SYDVKM. Using reference TRBV28 and TRBJ2-1 for the parts outside the CDR3, the full variable domain is DVKVTQSSRYLVKRTGEKVFLECVQDMDHENMFWYRQDPGLGLRLIYFSYDVKMKEKGDIPEGYSVSREKKERFSLILESASTNQTSMYLCASSPWVLAGGEGQGFFGPGTRLTVL.

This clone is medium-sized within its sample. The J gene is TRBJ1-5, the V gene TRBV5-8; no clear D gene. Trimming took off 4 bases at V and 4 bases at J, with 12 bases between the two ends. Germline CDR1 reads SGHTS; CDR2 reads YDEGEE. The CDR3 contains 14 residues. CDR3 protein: CASSGRGRNQPQHF. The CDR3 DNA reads TGTGCCAGCAGCGGGAGAGGTCGGAATCAGCCCCAGCATTTT.

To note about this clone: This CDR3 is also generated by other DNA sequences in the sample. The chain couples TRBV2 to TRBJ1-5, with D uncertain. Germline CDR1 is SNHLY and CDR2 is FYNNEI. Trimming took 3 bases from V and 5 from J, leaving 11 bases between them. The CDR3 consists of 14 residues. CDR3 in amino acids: CASSEASVDQPQHF. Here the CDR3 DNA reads TGTGCCAGCAGTGAGGCCTCAGTGGATCAGCCCCAGCATTTT.

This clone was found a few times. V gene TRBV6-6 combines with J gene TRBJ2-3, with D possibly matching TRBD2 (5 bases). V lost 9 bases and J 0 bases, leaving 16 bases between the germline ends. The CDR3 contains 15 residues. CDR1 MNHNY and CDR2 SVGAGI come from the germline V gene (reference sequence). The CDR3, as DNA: TGTGCCAGTAATAGCGCGAGTACTAGCACAGATACGCAGTATTTT. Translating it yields CASNSASTSTDTQYF.

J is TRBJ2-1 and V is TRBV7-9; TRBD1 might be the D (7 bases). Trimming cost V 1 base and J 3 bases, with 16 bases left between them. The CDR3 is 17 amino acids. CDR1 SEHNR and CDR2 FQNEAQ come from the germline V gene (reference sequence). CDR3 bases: TGTGCCAGCAGCTTAGGGGGCAGGGGGGATTTCTACAATGAGCAGTTCTTC. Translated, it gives CASSLGGRGDFYNEQFF.

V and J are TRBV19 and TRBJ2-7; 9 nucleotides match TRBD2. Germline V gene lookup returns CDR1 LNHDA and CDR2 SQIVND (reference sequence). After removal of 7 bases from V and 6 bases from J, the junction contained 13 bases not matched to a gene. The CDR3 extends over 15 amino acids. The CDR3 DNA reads TGTGCCAGTACTGAATCTAGCGGGGTGAAGGGCGAGCAGTACTTC. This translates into CASTESSGVKGEQYF.

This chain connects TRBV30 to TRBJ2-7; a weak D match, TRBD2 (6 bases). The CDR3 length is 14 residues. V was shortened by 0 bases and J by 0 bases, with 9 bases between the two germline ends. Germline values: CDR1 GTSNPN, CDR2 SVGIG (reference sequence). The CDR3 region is CAWSVPGGSYEQYF. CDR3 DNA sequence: TGTGCCTGGAGTGTACCCGGGGGCTCCTACGAGCAGTACTTC.

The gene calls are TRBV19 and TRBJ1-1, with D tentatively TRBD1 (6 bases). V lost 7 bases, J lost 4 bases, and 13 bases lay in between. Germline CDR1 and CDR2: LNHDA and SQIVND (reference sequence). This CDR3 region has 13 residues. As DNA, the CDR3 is TGTGCCAGTACCCCCGTAGGGGGCACTGAAGCTTTCTTT. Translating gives CASTPVGGTEAFF.

The CDR3: CASSPLAGELFF. CDR3 in DNA: TGTGCCAGCTCACCGCTAGCCGGGGAGCTGTTTTTT. The chain employs TRBV18 and TRBJ2-2; D is uncertain. This CDR3 is built from 12 residues. Germline V gene lookup returns CDR1 KGHSH and CDR2 LQKENI. The germline V and J ends were trimmed by 3 bases and 6 bases, with 5 bases remaining between them.

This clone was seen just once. CDR3 protein: CASSPRQGVEQFF. DNA of the CDR3: TGTGCCAGCAGCCCAAGACAGGGAGTTGAGCAGTTCTTC. The rearrangement links TRBV7-2 to TRBJ2-1; 7 nucleotides agree with TRBD1. The CDR3 runs 13 residues. Looked up from germline, CDR1 is SGHTA and CDR2 is FQGNSA. V lost 5 bases, J lost 9 bases, and 7 bases stayed unmatched. The full variable domain, its missing parts supplied by reference TRBV7-2 and TRBJ2-1, is GAGVSQSPSNKVTEKGKDVELRCDPISGHTALYWYRQSLGQGLEFLIYFQGNSAPDKSGLPSDRFSAERTGGSVSTLTIQRTQQEDSAVYLCASSPRQGVEQFFGPGTRLTVL.

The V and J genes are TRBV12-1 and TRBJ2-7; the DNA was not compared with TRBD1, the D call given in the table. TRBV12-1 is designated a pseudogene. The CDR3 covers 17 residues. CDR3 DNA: TGTGCCAGCAGCTTTGCTTTAAGGGACAGGTCCAACTACGAGCAGTACTTC. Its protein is CASSFALRDRSNYEQYF.

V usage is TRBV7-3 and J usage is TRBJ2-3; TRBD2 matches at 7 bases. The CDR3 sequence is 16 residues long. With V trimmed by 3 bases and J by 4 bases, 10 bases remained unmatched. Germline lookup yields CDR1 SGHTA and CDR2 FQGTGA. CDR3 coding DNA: TGTGCCAGCAGCTTCGTCGGCGGGAGCCACTCAGATACGCAGTATTTT. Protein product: CASSFVGGSHSDTQYF.

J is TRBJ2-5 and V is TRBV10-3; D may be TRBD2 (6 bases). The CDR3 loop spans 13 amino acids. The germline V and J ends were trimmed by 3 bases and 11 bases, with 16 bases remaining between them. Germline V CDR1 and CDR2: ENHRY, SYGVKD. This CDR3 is CAISDDRLEEQYF. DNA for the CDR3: TGTGCCATCAGTGACGACAGACTAGAGGAGCAGTACTTC.